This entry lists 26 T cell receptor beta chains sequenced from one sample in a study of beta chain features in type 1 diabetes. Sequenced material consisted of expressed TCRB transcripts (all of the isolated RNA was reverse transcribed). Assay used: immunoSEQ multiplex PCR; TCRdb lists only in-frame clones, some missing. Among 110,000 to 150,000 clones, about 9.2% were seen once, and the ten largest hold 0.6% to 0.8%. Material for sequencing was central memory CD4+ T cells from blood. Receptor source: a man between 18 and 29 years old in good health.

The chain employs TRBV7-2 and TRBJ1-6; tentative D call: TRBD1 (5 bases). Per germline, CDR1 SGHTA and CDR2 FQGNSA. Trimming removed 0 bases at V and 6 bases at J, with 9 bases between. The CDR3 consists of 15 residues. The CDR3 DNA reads TGTGCCAGCAGCTTAGCGCAGGGCTCTAATTCACCCCTCCACTTT. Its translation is CASSLAQGSNSPLHF.

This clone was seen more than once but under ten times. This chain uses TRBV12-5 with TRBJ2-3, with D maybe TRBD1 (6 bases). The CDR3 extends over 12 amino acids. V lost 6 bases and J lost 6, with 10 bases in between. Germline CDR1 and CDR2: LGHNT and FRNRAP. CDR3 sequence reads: CASGRDMDTQYF. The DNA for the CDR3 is TGTGCTAGTGGACGGGACATGGATACGCAGTATTTT.

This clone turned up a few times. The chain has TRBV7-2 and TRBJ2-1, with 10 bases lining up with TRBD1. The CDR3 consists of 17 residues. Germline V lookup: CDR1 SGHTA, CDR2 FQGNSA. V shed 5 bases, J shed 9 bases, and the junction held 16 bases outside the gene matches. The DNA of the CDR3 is TGTGCCAGCAGCCGTAGATCCGGGACAGGGGCCAATGTTGAGCAGTTCTTC. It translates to CASSRRSGTGANVEQFF.

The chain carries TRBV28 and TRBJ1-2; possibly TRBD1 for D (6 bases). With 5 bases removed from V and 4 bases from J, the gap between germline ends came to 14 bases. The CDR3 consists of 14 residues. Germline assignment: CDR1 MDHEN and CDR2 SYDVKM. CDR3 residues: CASSRTAGSYGYTF. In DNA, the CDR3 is TGTGCCAGCAGTCGGACAGCCGGGTCCTATGGCTACACCTTC.

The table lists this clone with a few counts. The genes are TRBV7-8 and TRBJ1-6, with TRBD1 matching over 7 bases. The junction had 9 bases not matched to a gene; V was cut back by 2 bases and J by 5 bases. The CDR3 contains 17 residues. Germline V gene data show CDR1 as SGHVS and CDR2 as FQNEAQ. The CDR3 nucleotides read TGTGCCAGCAGCTTATCCCACAGGGGCGGGGATAATTCACCCCTCCACTTT. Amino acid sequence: CASSLSHRGGDNSPLHF.

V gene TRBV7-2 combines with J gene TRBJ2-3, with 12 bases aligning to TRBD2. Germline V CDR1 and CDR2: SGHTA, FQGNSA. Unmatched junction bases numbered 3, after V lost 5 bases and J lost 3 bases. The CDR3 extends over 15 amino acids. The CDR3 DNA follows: TGTGCCAGCAGCATCGGGACTAGCGGGACAGATACGCAGTATTTT. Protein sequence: CASSIGTSGTDTQYF.

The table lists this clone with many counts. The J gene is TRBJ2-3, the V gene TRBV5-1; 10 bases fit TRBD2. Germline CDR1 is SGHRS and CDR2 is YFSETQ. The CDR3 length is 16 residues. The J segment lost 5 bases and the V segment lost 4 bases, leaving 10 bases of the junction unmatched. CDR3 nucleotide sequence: TGCGCCAGCAGCCTCATAAGCGGGGGGGCCTTAGATACGCAGTATTTT. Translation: CASSLISGGALDTQYF.

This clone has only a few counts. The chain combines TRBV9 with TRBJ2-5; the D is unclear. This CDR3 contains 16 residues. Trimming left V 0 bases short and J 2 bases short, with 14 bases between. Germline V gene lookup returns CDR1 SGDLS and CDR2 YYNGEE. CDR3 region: CASSVGVAGRQETQYF. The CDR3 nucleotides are TGTGCCAGCAGCGTAGGAGTGGCAGGCAGACAAGAGACCCAGTACTTC.

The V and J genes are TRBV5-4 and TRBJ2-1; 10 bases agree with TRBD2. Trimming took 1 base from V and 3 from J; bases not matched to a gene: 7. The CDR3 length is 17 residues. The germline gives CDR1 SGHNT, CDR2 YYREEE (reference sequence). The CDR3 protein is CASSLTVGLAFYNEQFF. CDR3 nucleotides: TGTGCCAGCAGCTTGACAGTGGGACTAGCGTTCTACAATGAGCAGTTCTTC.

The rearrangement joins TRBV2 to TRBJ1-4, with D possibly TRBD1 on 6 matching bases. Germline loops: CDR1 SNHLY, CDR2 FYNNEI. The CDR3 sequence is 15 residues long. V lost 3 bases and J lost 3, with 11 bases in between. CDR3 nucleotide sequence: TGTGCCAGCAGTGAGATGTCAGGGGCTAATGAAAAACTGTTTTTT. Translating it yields CASSEMSGANEKLFF.

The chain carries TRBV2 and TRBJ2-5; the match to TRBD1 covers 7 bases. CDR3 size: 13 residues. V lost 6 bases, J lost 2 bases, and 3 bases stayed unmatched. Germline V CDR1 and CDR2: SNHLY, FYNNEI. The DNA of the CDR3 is TGTGCCAGCAGCCGACAGGGACAAGAGACCCAGTACTTC. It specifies CASSRQGQETQYF.

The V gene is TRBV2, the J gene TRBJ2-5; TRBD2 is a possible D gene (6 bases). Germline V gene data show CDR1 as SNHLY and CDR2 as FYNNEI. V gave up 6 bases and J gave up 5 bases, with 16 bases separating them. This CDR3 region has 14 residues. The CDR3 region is CASSEAGQSETQYF. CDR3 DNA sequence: TGTGCCAGCAGCGAGGCGGGGCAGTCGGAGACCCAGTACTTC.

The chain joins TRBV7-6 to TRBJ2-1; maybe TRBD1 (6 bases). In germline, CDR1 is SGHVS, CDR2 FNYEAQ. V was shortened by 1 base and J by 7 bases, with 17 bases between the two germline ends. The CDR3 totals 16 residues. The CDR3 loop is CASSLGGPPPGNEQFF. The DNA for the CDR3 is TGTGCCAGCAGCTTAGGGGGGCCTCCTCCGGGGAATGAGCAGTTCTTC.

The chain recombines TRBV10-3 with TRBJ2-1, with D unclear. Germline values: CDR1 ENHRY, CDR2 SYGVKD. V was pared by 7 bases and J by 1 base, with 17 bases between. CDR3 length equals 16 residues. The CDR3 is CAIKAKSNHSYNEQFF. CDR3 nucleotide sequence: TGTGCCATCAAAGCGAAGTCGAACCATTCCTACAATGAGCAGTTCTTC.

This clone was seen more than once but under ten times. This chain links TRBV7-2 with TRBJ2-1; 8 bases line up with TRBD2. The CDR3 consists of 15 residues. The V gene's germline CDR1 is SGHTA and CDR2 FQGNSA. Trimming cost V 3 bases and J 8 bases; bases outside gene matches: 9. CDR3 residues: CASSLGGLVGYEQFF. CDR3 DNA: TGTGCCAGCAGCTTGGGGGGACTAGTCGGTTATGAGCAGTTCTTC.

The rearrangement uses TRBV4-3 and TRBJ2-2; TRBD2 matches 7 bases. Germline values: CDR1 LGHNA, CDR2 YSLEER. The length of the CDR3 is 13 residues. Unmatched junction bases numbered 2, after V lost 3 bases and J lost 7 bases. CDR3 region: CASSQGGVGELFF. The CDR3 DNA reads TGCGCCAGCAGCCAGGGGGGGGTCGGGGAGCTGTTTTTT.

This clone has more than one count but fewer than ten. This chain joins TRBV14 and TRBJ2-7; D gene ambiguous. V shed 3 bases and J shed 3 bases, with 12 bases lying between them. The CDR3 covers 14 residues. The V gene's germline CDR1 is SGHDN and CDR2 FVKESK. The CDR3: CASSHGHRYYEQYF. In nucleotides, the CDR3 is TGTGCCAGCAGCCATGGGCACAGATACTACGAGCAGTACTTC.

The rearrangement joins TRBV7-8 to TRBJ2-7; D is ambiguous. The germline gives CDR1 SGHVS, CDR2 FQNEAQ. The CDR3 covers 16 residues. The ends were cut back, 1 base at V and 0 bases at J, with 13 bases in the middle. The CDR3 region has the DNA TGTGCCAGCAGCTTAGTTTCGGTGGGCAGCTCCTACGAGCAGTACTTC. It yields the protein CASSLVSVGSSYEQYF.

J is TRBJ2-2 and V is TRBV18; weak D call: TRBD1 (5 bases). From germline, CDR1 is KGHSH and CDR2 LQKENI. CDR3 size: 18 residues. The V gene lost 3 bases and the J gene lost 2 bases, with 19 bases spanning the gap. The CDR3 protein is CASSPLLRTSPNTGELFF. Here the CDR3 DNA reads TGTGCCAGCTCACCCCTCCTGCGGACAAGCCCAAACACCGGGGAGCTGTTTTTT.

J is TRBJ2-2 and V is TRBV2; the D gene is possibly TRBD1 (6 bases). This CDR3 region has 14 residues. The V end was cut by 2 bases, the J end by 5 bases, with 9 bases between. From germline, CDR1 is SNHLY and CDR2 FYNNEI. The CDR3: CASSEQGWTGELFF. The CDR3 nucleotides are TGTGCCAGCAGTGAACAGGGGTGGACCGGGGAGCTGTTTTTT.

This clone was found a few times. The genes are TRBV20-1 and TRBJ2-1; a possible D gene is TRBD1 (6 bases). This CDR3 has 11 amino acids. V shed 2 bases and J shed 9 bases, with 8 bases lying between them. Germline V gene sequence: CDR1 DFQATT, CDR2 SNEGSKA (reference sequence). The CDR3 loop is CSARQGSEQFF. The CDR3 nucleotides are TGCAGTGCTAGACAGGGGTCTGAGCAGTTCTTC.

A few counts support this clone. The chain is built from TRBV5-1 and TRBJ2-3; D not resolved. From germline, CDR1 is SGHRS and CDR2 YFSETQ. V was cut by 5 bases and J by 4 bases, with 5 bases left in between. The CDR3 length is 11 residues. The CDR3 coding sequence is TGCGCCAGCAGATCGGCAGATACGCAGTATTTT. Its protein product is CASRSADTQYF.

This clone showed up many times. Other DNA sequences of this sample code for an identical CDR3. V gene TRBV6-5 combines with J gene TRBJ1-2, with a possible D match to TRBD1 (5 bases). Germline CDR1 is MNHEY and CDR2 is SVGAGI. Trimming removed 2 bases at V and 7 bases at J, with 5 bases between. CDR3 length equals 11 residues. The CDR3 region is CASSYGAGYTF. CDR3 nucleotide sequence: TGTGCCAGCAGTTACGGGGCTGGCTACACCTTC.

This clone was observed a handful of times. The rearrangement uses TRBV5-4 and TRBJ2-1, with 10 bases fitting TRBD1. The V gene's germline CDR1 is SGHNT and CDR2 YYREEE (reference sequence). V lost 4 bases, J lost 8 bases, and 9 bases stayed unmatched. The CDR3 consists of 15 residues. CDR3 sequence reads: CASSLSTGGVYEQFF. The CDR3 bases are TGTGCCAGCAGCCTTTCGACAGGGGGCGTTTATGAGCAGTTCTTC.

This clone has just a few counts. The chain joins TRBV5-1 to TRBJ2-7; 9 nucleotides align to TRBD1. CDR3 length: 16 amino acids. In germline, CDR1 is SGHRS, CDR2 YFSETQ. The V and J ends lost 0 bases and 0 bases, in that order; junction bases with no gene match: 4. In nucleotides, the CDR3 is TGCGCCAGCAGCTTGGCCGAACAGGGGGCCTCCTACGAGCAGTACTTC. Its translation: CASSLAEQGASYEQYF. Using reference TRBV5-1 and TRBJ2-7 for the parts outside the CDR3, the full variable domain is KAGVTQTPRYLIKTRGQQVTLSCSPISGHRSVSWYQQTPGQGLQFLFEYFSETQRNKGNFPGRFSGRQFSNSRSEMNVSTLELGDSALYLCASSLAEQGASYEQYFGPGTRLTVT.

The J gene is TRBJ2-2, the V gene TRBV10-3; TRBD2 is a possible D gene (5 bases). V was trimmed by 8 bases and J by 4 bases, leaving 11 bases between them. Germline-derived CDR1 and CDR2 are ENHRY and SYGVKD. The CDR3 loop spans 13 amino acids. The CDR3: CAIAGVGTGELFF. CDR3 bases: TGTGCCATCGCCGGGGTGGGCACCGGGGAGCTGTTTTTT.